This passage covers 8 T cell receptor beta chains from one sample sequenced in a study of PD-L1 blockade in urothelial cancer. Using immunoSEQ multiplex PCR, the repertoire was profiled, and TCRdb retains in-frame clones only, with some absent. The sample contains nearly 50,000 clones, approximately 85% of which appear only once. The time point here: peripheral blood 6 weeks after treatment start. The sequences come from PBMCs, collected around atezolizumab (anti-PD-L1) treatment. The source of these receptors is a man between 50 and 59 years old with urothelial cancer.

The chain is built from TRBV2 and TRBJ2-7; D may be TRBD1 (6 bases). V lost 6 bases, J lost 6 bases, and 21 bases lay in between. CDR1 is SNHLY, CDR2 FYNNEI, per germline. This CDR3 is built from 15 residues. The CDR3: CASRPVAGDWGEQYF. In DNA, the CDR3 is TGTGCCAGCAGGCCTGTCGCAGGGGATTGGGGCGAGCAGTACTTC.

The J gene is TRBJ2-2, the V gene TRBV5-1, with 9 positions matching TRBD2. Trimming at V came to 0 bases and at J to 5 bases, leaving 8 bases not matched to a gene. The length of the CDR3 is 17 residues. CDR1 and CDR2 from the germline V gene are SGHRS and YFSETQ. CDR3 sequence reads: CASSLDGGGAITGELFF. DNA of the CDR3: TGCGCCAGCAGCTTGGACGGCGGGGGGGCCATTACCGGGGAGCTGTTTTTT.

The V gene is TRBV27, the J gene TRBJ1-2, with D perhaps matching TRBD1 (6 bases). CDR3 length: 15 amino acids. CDR1 is MNHEY and CDR2 is SMNVEV in the germline V gene (reference sequence). V was pared by 6 bases and J by 6 bases, with 20 bases between. The chain's CDR3 is CASRGGPTGGDGYTF. The CDR3 DNA follows: TGTGCCAGCAGAGGTGGACCGACGGGGGGCGATGGCTACACCTTC.

This clone has only one observation. The chain has TRBV11-3 and TRBJ2-7; D remains unclear. Germline V gene sequence: CDR1 SGHNT, CDR2 YENEEA. Trimming stripped 3 bases from V and 1 base from J, with 13 bases between. The CDR3 contains 15 residues. CDR3 coding DNA: TGTGCCAGCAGCTTTGACGTGGGCGCATCCTACGAGCAGTACTTC. Amino acid sequence: CASSFDVGASYEQYF.

V usage is TRBV7-2 and J usage is TRBJ2-7, with TRBD2 matching 9 bases. V lost 3 bases to trimming and J lost 0 bases; unmatched junction nucleotides: 12. Per germline, CDR1 SGHTA and CDR2 FQGNSA. This CDR3 comprises 18 residues. CDR3 in DNA: TGTGCCAGCAGCTTGAGACCTGGACTAGCGACGGGCTCCTACGAGCAGTACTTC. This gives the protein CASSLRPGLATGSYEQYF.

This chain connects TRBV2 to TRBJ2-1, with 7 bases fitting TRBD2. Germline assignment: CDR1 SNHLY and CDR2 FYNNEI. V gave up 2 bases and J gave up 10 bases; unmatched junction bases: 8. The CDR3 is 14 residues long. The DNA for the CDR3 is TGTGCCAGCAGTGAATTGAAGGAGCGGGGAGAGCAGTTCTTC. It translates to CASSELKERGEQFF.

This clone came up once. The rearrangement uses TRBV19 and TRBJ1-5; no clear D. V was pared by 2 bases and J by 1 base, with 6 bases between. CDR1 is LNHDA, CDR2 SQIVND, per germline (reference sequence). CDR3 length equals 14 residues. The CDR3 is CASSILQSNQPQHF. The CDR3 nucleotides read TGTGCCAGTAGTATATTACAGAGCAATCAGCCCCAGCATTTT.

J is TRBJ2-1 and V is TRBV7-8; 8 bases are a match to TRBD1. V shed 5 bases and J 5 bases; nucleotides not matched to a gene: 11. The germline gives CDR1 SGHVS, CDR2 FQNEAQ. This CDR3 has 16 amino acids. For the CDR3, the DNA is TGTGCCAGCAGCCCAAGGACAGGGCAAGAAAACAATGAGCAGTTCTTC. Protein: CASSPRTGQENNEQFF.